The 16 T cell receptor beta chains below all came from one sample that was sequenced in a study of shared clonotypes between healthy human individuals. The data were produced by immunoSEQ multiplex PCR, yet TCRdb's version contains in-frame clones alone and is incomplete. Of some 2,000,000 clones listed, approximately 96% are singletons. Sequencing used naive CD4+ T cells sorted from blood. Noted subset: CD45RA+ positively selected. Receptors were obtained from a man aged 18 to 29 in good health.

The chain joins TRBV30 to TRBJ2-7, with a possible D match to TRBD1 (7 bases). The CDR3 extends over 12 amino acids. The germline V and J ends were trimmed by 1 base and 7 bases, with 11 bases remaining between them. Germline CDR1 and CDR2: GTSNPN and SVGIG (reference sequence). The CDR3 reads CAWSETGREQYF. In DNA, the CDR3 is TGTGCCTGGAGTGAGACAGGGAGGGAGCAGTACTTC.

This clone was recorded a few times. J is TRBJ1-2 and V is TRBV2, with D perhaps matching TRBD1 (5 bases). Looked up from germline, CDR1 is SNHLY and CDR2 is FYNNEI. The CDR3 totals 14 residues. With 4 bases removed from V and 2 bases from J, the gap between germline ends came to 11 bases. The CDR3 coding sequence is TGTGCCAGCAGTGTAAAGTCAGGGAACTATGGCTACACCTTC. Translating gives CASSVKSGNYGYTF.

In the case of this clone: Other DNA sequences in the same sample also yield this CDR3. This chain joins TRBV6-5 and TRBJ2-7; TRBD1 agrees at 9 bases. CDR1 and CDR2 (germline): MNHEY, SVGAGI. The ends lost 7 bases at V and 4 bases at J; junction bases unmatched: 2. The CDR3 is 12 residues long. Here the CDR3 reads CASTDRGYEQYF. The CDR3 nucleotides read TGTGCCAGCACGGACAGGGGTTACGAGCAGTACTTC.

DNA of the CDR3: TGTGCCAGCAGGAGTTCAGGGGTGCGGCACACTGAAGCTTTCTTT. Translation gives CASRSSGVRHTEAFF. This chain joins TRBV2 and TRBJ1-1, with a tentative D call TRBD1 (6 bases). V lost 6 bases and J 3 bases, leaving 17 bases between the germline ends. The germline CDR1 and CDR2 sequences are SNHLY and FYNNEI. This CDR3 region has 15 residues. The complete variable domain, with remaining parts taken from reference TRBV2 and TRBJ1-1, reads EPEVTQTPSHQVTQMGQEVILRCVPISNHLYFYWYRQILGQKVEFLVSFYNNEISEKSEIFDDQFSVERPDGSNFTLKIRSTKLEDSAMYFCASRSSGVRHTEAFFGQGTRLTVV.

V usage is TRBV15 and J usage is TRBJ2-7; D is perhaps TRBD1 or TRBD2 (5 bases each). In germline, CDR1 is LNHNV, CDR2 YYDKDF (reference sequence). The V end was cut by 0 bases, the J end by 2 bases, with 11 bases between. CDR3 length equals 15 residues. CDR3 sequence reads: CATSRDRQGPYEQYF. The CDR3 DNA reads TGTGCCACCAGCAGAGATCGGCAGGGACCCTACGAGCAGTACTTC.

The rearrangement uses TRBV6-1 and TRBJ1-1, with D uncertain. Trimming removed 7 bases from V and 1 base from J, with 13 bases in between. Germline lookup yields CDR1 MNHNS and CDR2 SASEGT. The CDR3 has 14 amino acids. The CDR3 sequence is CASTLRVENTEAFF. The CDR3 DNA follows: TGTGCCAGCACCCTCCGAGTAGAGAACACTGAAGCTTTCTTT.

The gene calls are TRBV18 and TRBJ1-1; tentatively, D is TRBD1 (5 bases). Germline V gene lookup returns CDR1 KGHSH and CDR2 LQKENI. Trimming removed 0 bases from V and 2 bases from J, with 10 bases in between. The CDR3 is 15 residues long. The CDR3 DNA reads as TGTGCCAGCTCACCACCGAATGGGGGTAACACTGAAGCTTTCTTT. It codes for CASSPPNGGNTEAFF.

This chain joins TRBV19 and TRBJ1-1, with D unresolved. Trimming took 3 bases from V and 3 from J, leaving 11 bases between them. Germline V gives CDR1 LNHDA, CDR2 SQIVND (reference sequence). This CDR3 contains 14 residues. In DNA, the CDR3 is TGTGCCAGTAGTATGAGGGTCCGGGACACTGAAGCTTTCTTT. Residues: CASSMRVRDTEAFF.

This clone has a single count. The rearrangement uses TRBV18 and TRBJ2-1, with D maybe TRBD1 (6 bases). CDR3 length: 15 amino acids. Germline-derived CDR1 and CDR2 are KGHSH and LQKENI. V shed 4 bases and J shed 5 bases, with 15 bases lying between them. The chain's CDR3 is CASSQNRVENNEQFF. The CDR3 nucleotides read TGTGCCAGCTCACAGAACAGGGTTGAGAACAATGAGCAGTTCTTC. Complete variable domain (other parts from reference TRBV18 and TRBJ2-1): NAGVMQNPRHLVRRRGQEARLRCSPMKGHSHVYWYRQLPEEGLKFMVYLQKENIIDESGMPKERFSAEFPKEGPSILRIQQVVRGDSAAYFCASSQNRVENNEQFFGPGTRLTVL.

The V gene is TRBV6-6, the J gene TRBJ2-7; D may be TRBD1 (5 bases). The CDR3 extends over 14 amino acids. Germline V gene lookup returns CDR1 MNHNY and CDR2 SVGAGI (reference sequence). Trimming left V 6 bases short and J 7 bases short, with 19 bases between. The CDR3 region is CASRPRQGLFEQYF. The CDR3 coding sequence is TGTGCCAGCAGGCCGCGGCAGGGTCTTTTTGAGCAGTACTTC.

This chain links TRBV11-2 with TRBJ1-1; D unresolved. The length of the CDR3 is 15 residues. The ends were cut back, 6 bases at V and 0 bases at J, with 14 bases in the middle. Looked up from germline, CDR1 is SGHAT and CDR2 is FQNNGV. CDR3 bases: TGTGCCAGCAGTCAAACCCAAAACATGAACACTGAAGCTTTCTTT. Its translation is CASSQTQNMNTEAFF.

The chain employs TRBV19 and TRBJ2-6; D might be TRBD2 (5 bases). V was trimmed by 1 base and J by 15 bases, leaving 16 bases between them. This CDR3 is built from 14 residues. Per the germline V gene, CDR1 is LNHDA and CDR2 is SQIVND (reference sequence). The CDR3 sequence: CASSIGEPVKNLTF. CDR3 DNA: TGTGCCAGTAGTATAGGGGAGCCCGTAAAGAACCTGACTTTC.

This chain links TRBV2 with TRBJ2-3; no definite D call. The germline V and J ends were trimmed by 2 bases and 6 bases, with 9 bases remaining between them. CDR1 and CDR2 from the germline V gene are SNHLY and FYNNEI. This CDR3 has 13 residues. The CDR3 DNA sequence: TGTGCCAGCAGTGAACAGAGGAAGGATACGCAGTATTTT. Its protein product is CASSEQRKDTQYF. Full variable domain (remainder filled in from reference TRBV2 and TRBJ2-3): EPEVTQTPSHQVTQMGQEVILRCVPISNHLYFYWYRQILGQKVEFLVSFYNNEISEKSEIFDDQFSVERPDGSNFTLKIRSTKLEDSAMYFCASSEQRKDTQYFGPGTRLTVL.

V and J are TRBV7-3 and TRBJ2-2, with 8 bases matching TRBD2. J was trimmed by 2 bases and V by 1 base; bases with no gene match: 3. Germline CDR1 reads SGHTA; CDR2 reads FQGTGA. The CDR3 length is 16 residues. In DNA form, the CDR3 reads TGTGCCAGCAGCTTAAGCGGGGGGCCCAACACCGGGGAGCTGTTTTTT. It translates to CASSLSGGPNTGELFF.

The genes are TRBV30 and TRBJ1-2; D possibly corresponds to TRBD1 (5 bases). The CDR3 length is 16 residues. V lost 0 bases and J lost 0, with 14 bases in between. CDR1 and CDR2 from the germline V gene are GTSNPN and SVGIG (reference sequence). CDR3 nucleotide sequence: TGTGCCTGGAGTGTACAAGCGGGGGGGACTAACTATGGCTACACCTTC. Translating it yields CAWSVQAGGTNYGYTF. Looking up the rest from reference TRBV30 and TRBJ1-2 gives the full variable domain: SQTIHQWPATLVQPVGSPLSLECTVEGTSNPNLYWYRQAAGRGLQLLFYSVGIGQISSEVPQNLSASRPQDRQFILSSKKLLLSDSGFYLCAWSVQAGGTNYGYTFGSGTRLTVV.

Note on this clone: The sample holds other DNA sequences that translate to the same CDR3. The chain is built from TRBV6-5 and TRBJ2-3, with D possibly being TRBD1 (6 bases). The CDR3 loop spans 14 amino acids. CDR1 is MNHEY and CDR2 is SVGAGI in the germline V gene. V lost 6 bases and J 0 bases, leaving 10 bases between the germline ends. DNA for the CDR3: TGTGCCAGCAGGAGGGACACTAGCACAGATACGCAGTATTTT. This encodes CASRRDTSTDTQYF.